This passage covers 27 T cell receptor beta chains from one sample sequenced in a study of T-cell memory formation after mild COVID-19. Each CDR3 protein is one row after TCRdb ran MiXCR on the 5' RACE reads. The data contain 430,000 or so distinct CDR3 sequences, nearly 25% of them seen just once; the ten biggest clones take up approximately 12%. The material sequenced was PBMCs or a T cell subset sorted from them (not recorded which). All receptors come from an adult woman who had mild COVID-19 (a few samples of this study predate the infection). Cell type and time point are not known.

This clonotype was found a few times. The rearrangement joins TRBV12-3 or TRBV12-4 to TRBJ1-3; D not resolved. With 3 bases removed from V and 3 bases from J, the gap between germline ends came to 12 bases. The CDR3 runs 15 residues. This chain's CDR3 is CASSLIAARGNTIYF. The CDR3 DNA reads TGTGCCAGCAGTTTGATTGCAGCCCGTGGAAACACCATATATTTT.

This clonotype has just a few counts. CDR3: CSVATGGSNQPQHF. CDR3 sequence (DNA): TGCAGTGTTGCGACAGGGGGAAGCAATCAGCCCCAGCATTTT. The rearrangement joins TRBV20-1 to TRBJ1-5; 9 bases line up with TRBD1. V was pared by 7 bases and J by 1 base, with 5 bases of the junction left unmatched. Germline-derived CDR1 and CDR2 are DFQATT and SNEGSKA (reference sequence). The CDR3 sequence is 14 residues long.

This rearrangement joins TRBV5-1 to TRBJ2-3; 9 bases agree with TRBD2. V trimming: 4 bases; J trimming: 1 base; junction bases outside the gene matches: 7. This CDR3 is built from 16 residues. Germline values: CDR1 SGHRS, CDR2 YFSETQ. CDR3 DNA sequence: TGCGCCAGCAGCCCCCCCATAGCGGGGGGCACAGATACGCAGTATTTT. It yields the protein CASSPPIAGGTDTQYF. The full variable domain, in which reference TRBV5-1 and TRBJ2-3 provide the parts outside the CDR3, is KAGVTQTPRYLIKTRGQQVTLSCSPISGHRSVSWYQQTPGQGLQFLFEYFSETQRNKGNFPGRFSGRQFSNSRSEMNVSTLELGDSALYLCASSPPIAGGTDTQYFGPGTRLTVL.

This clonotype was detected a few times. The chain joins TRBV5-1 to TRBJ2-2; 12 bases agree with TRBD2. The junction had 1 base not matched to a gene; V was cut back by 5 bases and J by 2 bases. This CDR3 spans 15 amino acids. Per the germline V gene, CDR1 is SGHRS and CDR2 is YFSETQ. In nucleotides, the CDR3 is TGCGCCAGCAGACTAGCGGGGGGAAACACCGGGGAGCTGTTTTTT. Amino acid sequence: CASRLAGGNTGELFF.

This chain joins TRBV4-1 and TRBJ2-1; the match to TRBD1 covers 7 bases. Trimming at V came to 0 bases and at J to 7 bases, leaving 12 bases not matched to a gene. The CDR3 is made up of 17 amino acids. Germline CDR1 is MGHRA and CDR2 is YSYEKL. The CDR3 is CASSQDRTTGILNEQFF. CDR3 DNA sequence: TGCGCCAGCAGCCAAGATCGGACGACAGGGATTTTGAATGAGCAGTTCTTC.

The chain has TRBV9 and TRBJ2-5; D ambiguous. Germline V lookup: CDR1 SGDLS, CDR2 YYNGEE. The ends were cut back, 7 bases at V and 5 bases at J, with 12 bases in the middle. The CDR3 is 12 amino acids. CDR3 protein: CASGRLGETQYF. CDR3 sequence (DNA): TGTGCCAGCGGCCGTCTCGGGGAGACCCAGTACTTC. Together with reference TRBV9 and TRBJ2-5, the CDR3 gives the full variable domain: DSGVTQTPKHLITATGQRVTLRCSPRSGDLSVYWYQQSLDQGLQFLIQYYNGEERAKGNILERFSAQQFPDLHSELNLSSLELGDSALYFCASGRLGETQYFGPGTRLLVL.

This clonotype was counted only a few times. J is TRBJ2-7 and V is TRBV20-1; the D is unclear. Germline assignment: CDR1 DFQATT and CDR2 SNEGSKA (reference sequence). This CDR3 contains 12 residues. Trimming took 1 base from V and 2 from J, leaving 6 bases between them. The CDR3 loop is CSARAGTYEQYF. In DNA, the CDR3 is TGCAGTGCTAGAGCTGGGACCTACGAGCAGTACTTC.

The V gene is TRBV10-3, the J gene TRBJ2-3; 11 bases agree with TRBD2. The length of the CDR3 is 18 residues. CDR1 is ENHRY, CDR2 SYGVKD, per germline. The V gene end was trimmed by 2 bases and the J gene end by 7 bases; junction bases not matched to a gene: 14. CDR3 sequence: CAISEAAGLAVGGNTQYF. The CDR3 bases are TGTGCCATCAGTGAGGCCGCGGGACTAGCGGTGGGGGGAAATACGCAGTATTTT.

The chain has TRBV27 and TRBJ1-1; D ambiguous. This CDR3 region has 13 residues. From germline, CDR1 is MNHEY and CDR2 SMNVEV (reference sequence). With 2 bases removed from V and 10 bases from J, the gap between germline ends came to 14 bases. The CDR3 nucleotides are TGTGCCAGCAGTTTAACGGGAGCTCTCGGAGCTTTCTTT. Residues: CASSLTGALGAFF.

This rearrangement joins TRBV7-3 to TRBJ2-1, with TRBD2 as a possible D gene (6 bases). The CDR3 is made up of 16 amino acids. Trimming stripped 2 bases from V and 7 bases from J, with 18 bases between. Germline V gene data show CDR1 as SGHTA and CDR2 as FQGTGA. CDR3 coding DNA: TGTGCCAGCAGCTTAGTCGGGAGATCAGGAGGGAATGAGCAGTTCTTC. Translation gives CASSLVGRSGGNEQFF.

J is TRBJ2-3 and V is TRBV20-1, with a weak D call TRBD2 (7 bases). CDR3 size: 18 residues. From germline, CDR1 is DFQATT and CDR2 SNEGSKA (reference sequence). V was pared by 0 bases and J by 0 bases, with 19 bases between. Written as DNA, the CDR3 is TGCAGTGCTAGAGAGTCGGGGGGCCCACTCCGTAGCACAGATACGCAGTATTTT. This gives the protein CSARESGGPLRSTDTQYF.

This clonotype was picked up a small number of times. The chain joins TRBV10-3 to TRBJ1-1, with D perhaps TRBD1 (6 bases). This CDR3 contains 14 residues. V was cut by 7 bases and J by 5 bases, with 17 bases left in between. Germline-derived CDR1 and CDR2 are ENHRY and SYGVKD. This CDR3 is CAITAGDIGTEAFF. CDR3 DNA: TGTGCCATCACGGCAGGGGATATAGGGACTGAAGCTTTCTTT.

This clonotype was seen a few times. This rearrangement joins TRBV7-9 to TRBJ2-2; D unclear. This CDR3 has 14 amino acids. V was trimmed by 1 base and J by 4 bases, leaving 7 bases between them. Germline V CDR1 and CDR2: SEHNR, FQNEAQ (reference sequence). Here the CDR3 reads CASSLGRSTGELFF. In nucleotides, the CDR3 is TGTGCCAGCAGCTTAGGGCGTAGCACCGGGGAGCTGTTTTTT.

This clonotype turned up a few times. The chain joins TRBV3-1 to TRBJ1-6; D not resolved. Per germline, CDR1 LGHDT and CDR2 YNNKEL (reference sequence). This CDR3 has 13 residues. V lost 7 bases and J lost 5, with 9 bases in between. The CDR3 spells CASTSLDNSPLHF. The CDR3 region has the DNA TGTGCCAGCACCTCCTTGGATAATTCACCCCTCCACTTT.

This clonotype was seen more than once but under ten times. J is TRBJ2-7 and V is TRBV3-1, with 8 bases matching TRBD1. Unmatched junction bases numbered 10, after V lost 0 bases and J lost 6 bases. The germline CDR1 and CDR2 sequences are LGHDT and YNNKEL (reference sequence). The CDR3 contains 16 residues. Here the CDR3 reads CASSQDRGPQRSEQYF. CDR3 nucleotide sequence: TGTGCCAGCAGCCAAGACAGGGGGCCTCAGCGCAGCGAGCAGTACTTC.

This clonotype was detected only a few times. V and J are TRBV20-1 and TRBJ2-7, with D possibly being TRBD1 (6 bases). Germline V gene lookup returns CDR1 DFQATT and CDR2 SNEGSKA (reference sequence). The V end was cut by 5 bases, the J end by 0 bases, with 11 bases between. The CDR3 has 13 residues. The CDR3 is CSARRGSSYEQYF. The DNA of the CDR3 is TGCAGTGCTCGTAGGGGGAGCTCCTACGAGCAGTACTTC.

This clonotype was seen more than once but under ten times. The V and J genes are TRBV6-1 and TRBJ2-3; D might be TRBD2 (5 bases). This CDR3 contains 14 residues. Trimming pared 8 bases from V and 4 bases from J, leaving 16 bases between. CDR1 and CDR2 from the germline V gene are MNHNS and SASEGT. CDR3 DNA: TGTGCCAGCCCCGGCCGGGGATGGGCAGATACGCAGTATTTT. Translated, it gives CASPGRGWADTQYF.

This clonotype has a count of ten or more. V is TRBV5-6 and J is TRBJ1-1; tentatively, D is TRBD1 (5 bases). The germline CDR1 and CDR2 sequences are SGHDT and YYEEEE. With 3 bases removed from V and 1 base from J, the gap between germline ends came to 10 bases. There are 14 residues in the CDR3. CDR3 sequence: CASSWGRGNTEAFF. The CDR3, as DNA: TGTGCCAGCAGCTGGGGCCGCGGGAACACTGAAGCTTTCTTT.

This rearrangement joins TRBV5-1 to TRBJ2-5; TRBD1 is a possible D gene (6 bases). Germline CDR1 reads SGHRS; CDR2 reads YFSETQ. Trimming left V 2 bases short and J 5 bases short, with 16 bases between. This CDR3 is built from 15 residues. The chain's CDR3 is CASSLSRGSRETQYF. The DNA for the CDR3 is TGCGCCAGCAGCTTAAGCAGGGGTTCGAGGGAGACCCAGTACTTC.

This clonotype came up many times. The chain couples TRBV11-2 to TRBJ2-5; 8 bases agree with TRBD1. With V trimmed by 4 bases and J by 2 bases, 3 bases remained unmatched. Germline V gene lookup returns CDR1 SGHAT and CDR2 FQNNGV. CDR3 length equals 14 residues. DNA for the CDR3: TGTGCCAGCAGCTACGGACAGGGTCAAGAGACCCAGTACTTC. Its translation: CASSYGQGQETQYF.

This chain uses TRBV7-3 with TRBJ1-1, with 8 bases aligning to TRBD1. V gave up 5 bases and J gave up 0 bases; unmatched junction bases: 8. This CDR3 has 16 residues. The V gene's germline CDR1 is SGHTA and CDR2 FQGTGA. This chain's CDR3 is CASSPQGAGMNTEAFF. In DNA form, the CDR3 reads TGTGCCAGCAGCCCCCAGGGGGCAGGGATGAACACTGAAGCTTTCTTT.

This rearrangement joins TRBV5-5 to TRBJ2-3; 9 bases are a match to TRBD2. Germline V gene lookup returns CDR1 SGHKS and CDR2 YYEKEE (reference sequence). V lost 2 bases, J lost 5 bases, and 3 bases stayed unmatched. The CDR3 loop spans 14 amino acids. CDR3 nucleotides: TGTGCCAGCAGCTTCCCTAGCGGGATAGATACGCAGTATTTT. Protein sequence: CASSFPSGIDTQYF.

The chain couples TRBV6-5 to TRBJ1-1; D remains ambiguous. Germline V lookup: CDR1 MNHEY, CDR2 SVGAGI. The CDR3 runs to 13 residues. Trimming cost V 0 bases and J 2 bases, with 4 bases left between them. CDR3 in amino acids: CASSYSTNTEAFF. In DNA form, the CDR3 reads TGTGCCAGCAGTTACTCGACAAACACTGAAGCTTTCTTT.

The sample holds a few counts of this clonotype. The CDR3 coding sequence is TGTGCCAGCAGTTACTTATCGGGGAGCAATCAGCCCCAGCATTTT. It is translated as CASSYLSGSNQPQHF. V usage is TRBV6-6 and J usage is TRBJ1-5; no reliable D call. Trimming left V 1 base short and J 1 base short, with 8 bases between. The CDR3 loop spans 15 amino acids. In germline, CDR1 is MNHNY, CDR2 SVGAGI (reference sequence).

The chain is built from TRBV12-3 or TRBV12-4 and TRBJ1-5; D remains unclear. The CDR3 length is 14 residues. V was cut by 8 bases and J by 7 bases, with 18 bases left in between. This chain's CDR3 is CASSYLQAGQPQHF. The DNA of the CDR3 is TGTGCCAGCTCCTATCTCCAGGCAGGACAGCCCCAGCATTTT.

This clonotype showed up just a few times. The gene calls are TRBV12-3 or TRBV12-4 and TRBJ2-6; D gene unclear. The germline V and J ends were trimmed by 3 bases and 0 bases, with 6 bases remaining between them. The CDR3 is 15 residues long. CDR3: CASSLLLSGANVLTF. The CDR3 DNA is TGTGCCAGCAGTTTGCTCCTCTCTGGGGCCAACGTCCTGACTTTC.

A few counts support this clonotype. The J gene is TRBJ1-1, the V gene TRBV5-1; D gene unclear. Germline-derived CDR1 and CDR2 are SGHRS and YFSETQ. The CDR3 is 17 residues long. With 4 bases removed from V and 2 bases from J, the gap between germline ends came to 21 bases. CDR3: CASSPWALRKGNTEAFF. CDR3 in DNA: TGCGCCAGCAGCCCCTGGGCCCTTCGCAAGGGAAACACTGAAGCTTTCTTT.